This T cell receptor beta chain was recovered during a study of T cell responses to AZD1222 COVID-19 vaccine. The protocol was immunoSEQ multiplex PCR, while the TCRdb copy is restricted to in-frame clones and leaves out a portion. This table has about 180,000 clones, about nine tenths appearing once. This clone was seen a handful of times. CDR3 length: 13 amino acids. CDR1 is SGHVS, CDR2 FNYEAQ, per germline. Trimming took off 4 bases at V and 6 bases at J, with 13 bases between the two ends. Sequencing was performed on peripheral blood, taken 28 days after the second AZD1222 dose. The TCR sequence derives from an adult who received the AZD1222 COVID-19 vaccine. The chain links TRBV7-6 to TRBJ2-7; maybe TRBD1 (6 bases). The CDR3 protein is CASSSYRDTEQYF. The CDR3 bases are TGTGCCAGCAGCTCCTATAGGGACACCGAGCAGTACTTC. Combining the CDR3 with reference TRBV7-6 and TRBJ2-7 gives the whole variable domain GAGVSQSPRYKVTKRGQDVALRCDPISGHVSLYWYRQALGQGPEFLTYFNYEAQQDKSGLPNDRFSAERPEGSISTLTIQRTEQRDSAMYRCASSSYRDTEQYFGPGTRLTVT.